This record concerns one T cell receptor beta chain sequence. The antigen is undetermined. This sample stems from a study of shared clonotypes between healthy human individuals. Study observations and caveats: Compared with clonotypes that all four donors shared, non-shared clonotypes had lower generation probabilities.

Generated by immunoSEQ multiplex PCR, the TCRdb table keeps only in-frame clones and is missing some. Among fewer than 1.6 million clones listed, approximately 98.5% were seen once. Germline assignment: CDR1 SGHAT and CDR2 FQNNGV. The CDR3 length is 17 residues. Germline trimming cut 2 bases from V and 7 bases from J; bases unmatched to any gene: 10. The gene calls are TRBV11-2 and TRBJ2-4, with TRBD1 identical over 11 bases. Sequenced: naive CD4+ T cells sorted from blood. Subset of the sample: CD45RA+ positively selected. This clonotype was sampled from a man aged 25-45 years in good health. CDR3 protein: CASSLNLQGQGANIQYF. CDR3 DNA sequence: TGTGCCAGCAGCTTAAATTTACAAGGACAGGGGGCGAACATTCAGTACTTC.